The subject of this entry is one T cell receptor beta chain. Sequencing was performed with immunoSEQ multiplex PCR; in TCRdb, only in-frame clones are kept and a portion is missing. The table lists about 86,000 clones, approximately 95% of them singletons, with approximately 1.5% in the top ten. The sample comes from a study of control samples from healthy donors and cancer patients. This receptor was taken from a woman younger than 45 in good health. The sample comprised blood.

CDR3 loop: CASSELAGGGNEQFF. CDR3 DNA sequence: TGTGCCAGCAGCGAGCTAGCGGGAGGTGGAAATGAGCAGTTCTTC. The chain carries TRBV6-5 and TRBJ2-1; 11 nucleotides align to TRBD2. This CDR3 spans 15 amino acids. Germline CDR1 and CDR2: MNHEY and SVGAGI. Trimming took 6 bases from V and 7 from J; bases not matched to a gene: 8.